The clone carrying this TCR beta chain was recorded once. This sample was taken from a study of control samples from healthy donors and cancer patients. Trimming pared 2 bases from V and 9 bases from J, leaving 11 bases between. The germline V gene encodes CDR1 SGHTA and CDR2 FQGNSA. This CDR3 comprises 14 residues. Sequencing used immunoSEQ multiplex PCR; TCRdb keeps in-frame clones, though not all of them. The table lists around 100,000 clones, around nine tenths of them singletons. Sequenced input: blood. The chain has TRBV7-2 and TRBJ1-6; perhaps TRBD1 as D (5 bases). The TCR sequence derives from a human donor in good health. The donor label of this sample is uncertain. The CDR3 region is CASSLLQAGSPLHF. The CDR3 DNA is TGTGCCAGCAGCTTACTACAGGCGGGTTCACCCCTCCACTTT.